This TCR beta chain was found in a study of T cell responses to AZD1222 COVID-19 vaccine. General study findings and limits: Spike-specific TCR breadth and depth were elevated following two AZD1222 doses. Spike was spanned by vaccine-associated CD4 TCRs, which were dominant at 160-218 and 743-854. None of the repertoires were sampled until the peak T cell response had passed. Females made up more of the donors, who were largely white British, and clonal diversity may have come out too low.

About this clone: Its cognate antigen is unknown.

TCRdb's copy holds only in-frame clones and misses some; the assay was immunoSEQ multiplex PCR. The repertoire has roughly 140,000 clones, just over 90% of them found once; the top ten carry about 3%. CDR3 length: 15 amino acids. Germline V gene sequence: CDR1 SGHNT, CDR2 YENEEA. Trimming left V 1 base short and J 3 bases short, with 10 bases between. Sequencing was performed on peripheral blood, taken on day 0 of AZD1222 vaccination. The TCR sequence derives from an adult in good health. This sequence joins TRBV11-3 and TRBJ2-1; either TRBD1 or TRBD2 may supply D (5 bases each). CDR3 bases: TGTGCCAGCAGCTTAGGGGGGATCAGCTACAATGAGCAGTTCTTC. As protein: CASSLGGISYNEQFF.